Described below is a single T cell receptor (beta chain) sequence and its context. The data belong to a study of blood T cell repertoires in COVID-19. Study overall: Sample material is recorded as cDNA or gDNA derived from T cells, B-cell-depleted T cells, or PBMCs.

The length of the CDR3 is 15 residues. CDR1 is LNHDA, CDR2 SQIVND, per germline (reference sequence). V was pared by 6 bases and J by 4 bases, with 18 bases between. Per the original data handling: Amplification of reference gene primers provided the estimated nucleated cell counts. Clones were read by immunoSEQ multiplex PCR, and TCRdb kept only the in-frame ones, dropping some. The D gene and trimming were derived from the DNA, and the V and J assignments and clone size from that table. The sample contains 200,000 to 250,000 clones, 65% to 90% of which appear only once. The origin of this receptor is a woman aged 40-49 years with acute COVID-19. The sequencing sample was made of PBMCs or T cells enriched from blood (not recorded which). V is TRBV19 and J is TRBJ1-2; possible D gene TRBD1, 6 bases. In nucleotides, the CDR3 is TGTGCCAGTAGGCCAACCACTACAGGGATCTATGGCTACACCTTC. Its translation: CASRPTTTGIYGYTF.